The 6 T cell receptor beta chains given below trace back to one sample, sequenced in a study of T cell repertoires in cytomegalovirus infection. The antigens of these receptors remain unknown. One entry per CDR3 protein results from TCRdb running MiXCR on the reads. The table shows about 310,000 distinct CDR3 sequences, with roughly 25% occurring only once. The sequencing here drew on cultured PBMCs, taken from culture after CMV antigen stimulation. The receptors here all came from a human donor in good health (CMV status not recorded). Some clones in this sample may be carry-over from other donors' samples.

This clonotype was seen more than once but under ten times. The chain couples TRBV7-9 to TRBJ2-7; the match to TRBD1 covers 8 bases. Germline CDR1 is SEHNR and CDR2 is FQNEAQ (reference sequence). The CDR3 extends over 14 amino acids. Losses at the gene ends were 2 bases for V and 5 bases for J; bases not matched to a gene: 5. The CDR3 loop reads CASSLRDRPNEQYF. The CDR3 coding sequence is TGTGCCAGCAGCTTACGGGACAGGCCGAACGAGCAGTACTTC.

This clonotype occurred a few times. The chain links TRBV12-3 or TRBV12-4 to TRBJ1-5; D is undetermined. V was shortened by 6 bases and J by 6 bases, with 12 bases between the two germline ends. This CDR3 comprises 13 residues. DNA of the CDR3: TGTGCCAGCAGACTAAACGAAGGTCAGCCCCAGCATTTT. It is translated as CASRLNEGQPQHF.

The gene calls are TRBV5-6 and TRBJ1-2, with 8 bases fitting TRBD1. Germline assignment: CDR1 SGHDT and CDR2 YYEEEE. The CDR3 consists of 16 residues. The ends lost 1 base at V and 4 bases at J; junction bases unmatched: 9. The CDR3 nucleotides are TGTGCCAGCAGCTTGCTGCTGGACAGGGATAGCTATGGCTACACCTTC. It yields the protein CASSLLLDRDSYGYTF.

The chain recombines TRBV27 with TRBJ2-1; D is uncertain. The length of the CDR3 is 14 residues. Trimming cost V 5 bases and J 7 bases, with 15 bases left between them. CDR1 is MNHEY, CDR2 SMNVEV, per germline (reference sequence). The CDR3 here is CASSLRGIRNEQFF. The CDR3 bases are TGTGCCAGCAGTCTCCGCGGTATCCGGAATGAGCAGTTCTTC.

This chain uses TRBV7-4 with TRBJ2-3; the match to TRBD2 covers 14 bases. The germline V gene has CDR1 SGHVT and CDR2 SQSDAQ. This CDR3 region has 20 residues. J lost 3 bases, V lost 5 bases, and 16 bases had no gene match. Here the CDR3 DNA reads TGTGCCAGCAGCAAAACCCCGGGACTAGCGGGAGTGAGAGAAACAGATACGCAGTATTTT. Its protein product is CASSKTPGLAGVRETDTQYF.

This clonotype was seen at least ten times. The rearrangement links TRBV12-3 or TRBV12-4 to TRBJ2-3; D possibly corresponds to TRBD1 (6 bases). V lost 5 bases, J lost 2 bases, and 11 bases lay in between. This CDR3 comprises 14 residues. As DNA, the CDR3 is TGTGCCAGCAGTATGACAGGCTACACAGATACGCAGTATTTT. Translation: CASSMTGYTDTQYF.